A selection of T cell receptor beta chains follows, all from one sample in a study of T cell repertoires in cytomegalovirus infection. TCRdb re-derived calls from the reads in MiXCR, one entry per CDR3 protein. The sample carries 350,000 to 500,000 distinct CDR3 sequences, 25% to 40% recorded once. Sequencing used PBMCs. The receptors were sampled from a human donor in good health (CMV status not recorded). Some clones in this sample may be carry-over from other donors' samples. The CDR3 runs from the conserved cysteine through the conserved F or W. Each record gives: J gene, V gene, CDR3 protein.

TRBJ2-1 TRBV20-1 CSARIAGAAVNEQFF
TRBJ2-3 TRBV6-2/TRBV6-3 CASGERSTDTQYF
TRBJ2-2 TRBV6-1 CASSRNTLGTGELFF
TRBJ2-7 TRBV10-3 CAISHREVYEQYF
TRBJ2-5 TRBV7-6 CASSLGAAVGETQYF
TRBJ2-5 TRBV7-8 CASSLTGTSEETQYF
TRBJ1-1 TRBV6-1 CASRDYTSNTESFF
TRBJ2-3 TRBV7-8 CASSPLEGGTDTQYF
TRBJ2-7 TRBV7-2 CASSFVRTGSTYEQYF
TRBJ1-6 TRBV7-2 CASSPRDIYSPLHF
TRBJ1-6 TRBV12-3/TRBV12-4 CASSLVANSPLHF
TRBJ1-4 TRBV25-1 CASSGTTNEKLFF
TRBJ1-1 TRBV12-3/TRBV12-4 CASTRPPGPNTEAFF
TRBJ2-3 TRBV10-2 CASSDVSQTDTQYF
TRBJ2-2 TRBV19 CASSIVGSHLNTGELFF
TRBJ1-1 TRBV12-3/TRBV12-4 CASRVTGTGPEAFF
TRBJ1-2 TRBV5-1 CASTRSTGNYGYTF
TRBJ1-3 TRBV29-1 CSVGTGSSGNTIYF
TRBJ2-5 TRBV7-2 CASSPGQSLRETQYF
TRBJ2-7 TRBV4-2 CASSQERDSPFEEQYF
TRBJ1-5 TRBV7-2 CASSLGQVYSNQPQHF
TRBJ2-1 TRBV27 CASSSNRDRALNEQFF
TRBJ1-4 TRBV7-9 CASSLTGVNEKLFF
TRBJ1-3 TRBV4-3 CASSQGIGNTIYF
TRBJ2-1 TRBV6-8 CASSYSKGLAGNEQFF
TRBJ1-4 TRBV20-1 CSARDTGAWEKLFF
TRBJ2-6 TRBV5-1 CASSLDFRWSGSNVLTF
TRBJ1-5 TRBV2 CASSRDTLFNQPQHF
TRBJ2-3 TRBV28 CASSGIGAGPDTQYF
TRBJ2-1 TRBV7-2 CASSLQGVDEQFF
TRBJ2-2 TRBV27 CASSPRGFGELFF
TRBJ1-1 TRBV12-3/TRBV12-4 CASSFGIEAFF
TRBJ2-3 TRBV20-1 CSAPPAGGRDTQYF
TRBJ1-3 TRBV28 CASSSAGTGSGNTIYF
TRBJ1-5 TRBV20-1 CSAWTGAPNQPQHF
TRBJ2-7 TRBV20-1 CSASSQGGYEQYF
TRBJ2-7 TRBV24-1 CATSDFESYEQYF
TRBJ1-1 TRBV6-5 CASSRGGLPAFF
TRBJ2-3 TRBV11-2 CASSVAGGLDTQYF
TRBJ1-2 TRBV6-8 CASTRTGGLNYGYTF
TRBJ2-1 TRBV7-6 CASSLGGGAYNEKFF
TRBJ2-2 TRBV12-3/TRBV12-4 CASSPGVLAGGTGELFF
TRBJ2-7 TRBV5-5 CASSSRMTQNSYEQYF
TRBJ1-1 TRBV5-3 CASSLTSNTEALF
TRBJ2-3 TRBV7-9 CASSSPGTTTDTQYF
TRBJ2-2 TRBV7-2 CASSSGATSGGSNTGELFF
TRBJ2-7 TRBV12-3/TRBV12-4 CASNQGAREQYF
TRBJ2-7 TRBV7-2 CASSLERGASYEQYF
TRBJ1-2 TRBV7-9 CASSLELRDYTF
TRBJ1-5 TRBV7-2 CASSVRTGTVPQHF
TRBJ1-2 TRBV7-9 CASSLVGGNPLNYGYTF
TRBJ2-5 TRBV13 CASSLLPGGRLAGGQETQYF
TRBJ2-3 TRBV5-5 CASSLRAEGPDTQYF
TRBJ2-7 TRBV10-1 CASRPPTRTFLLYEQYF
TRBJ2-1 TRBV2 CAATGTSGGSYNEQFF
TRBJ2-1 TRBV6-5 CASSYSSGTWEQFF